One and the same sample provided the 8 T cell receptor beta chains below, sequenced in a study of OX40 agonist ivuxolimab in advanced cancers. Produced via immunoSEQ multiplex PCR; TCRdb's table is partial and in-frame only. Among tens of thousands of clones listed, around 73% were seen once. The source material was CD4+ or CD8+ T cells sorted from blood, sampled in a trial of the OX40 agonist ivuxolimab. These receptors originate from an adult with an advanced solid tumor such as melanoma, head and neck, liver or kidney cancer.

The chain combines TRBV5-1 with TRBJ2-6, with a weak D call TRBD1 (6 bases). With 0 bases removed from V and 2 bases from J, the gap between germline ends came to 12 bases. CDR3 length: 17 residues. Germline-derived CDR1 and CDR2 are SGHRS and YFSETQ. The CDR3: CASSLDRDLPGANVLTF. Here the CDR3 DNA reads TGCGCCAGCAGCTTGGACAGGGACCTTCCTGGGGCCAACGTCCTGACTTTC.

The chain combines TRBV14 with TRBJ2-1, with TRBD2 matching over 15 bases. J lost 8 bases, V lost 1 base, and 12 bases had no gene match. This CDR3 comprises 19 residues. Germline V gene data show CDR1 as SGHDN and CDR2 as FVKESK. The CDR3 loop reads CASSQVGLAGGGSFDEQFF. The CDR3 DNA sequence: TGTGCCAGCAGCCAAGTGGGACTAGCGGGAGGTGGTTCATTCGATGAGCAGTTCTTC.

The rearrangement joins TRBV5-4 to TRBJ2-5; D may be TRBD1 (5 bases). Germline values: CDR1 SGHNT, CDR2 YYREEE (reference sequence). V was pared by 4 bases and J by 2 bases, with 12 bases between. The CDR3 is 14 amino acids. The DNA of the CDR3 is TGTGCCAGCAGCCAGACAGCCGATCAAGAGACCCAGTACTTC. It is translated as CASSQTADQETQYF.

This clone was seen a few times. The CDR3 sequence is CASSRGLAGVDEQFF. As DNA, the CDR3 is TGTGCCAGTAGTAGGGGACTAGCGGGGGTCGATGAGCAGTTCTTC. V gene TRBV19 combines with J gene TRBJ2-1; 14 bases line up with TRBD2. Germline V gene lookup returns CDR1 LNHDA and CDR2 SQIVND (reference sequence). With V trimmed by 4 bases and J by 8 bases, 4 bases remained unmatched. The CDR3 spans 15 residues.

V is TRBV15 and J is TRBJ2-5; maybe TRBD2 (5 bases). Per the germline V gene, CDR1 is LNHNV and CDR2 is YYDKDF (reference sequence). This CDR3 region has 15 residues. With 3 bases removed from V and 5 bases from J, the gap between germline ends came to 16 bases. The CDR3 DNA reads TGTGCCACCAGCAGGTTTATACGTGAGGGCGAGACCCAGTACTTC. Amino acids: CATSRFIREGETQYF.

V is TRBV28 and J is TRBJ1-3; no clear D gene. V was clipped by 3 bases and J by 0 bases, with 6 bases between them. Germline CDR1 MDHEN, CDR2 SYDVKM. This CDR3 is 14 amino acids long. DNA for the CDR3: TGTGCCAGCAGTTTGCCCGTCTCTGGAAACACCATATATTTT. The encoded protein is CASSLPVSGNTIYF.

The chain has TRBV19 and TRBJ2-2; D may be TRBD2 (5 bases). The germline V gene has CDR1 LNHDA and CDR2 SQIVND (reference sequence). The CDR3 contains 15 residues. V shed 7 bases and J shed 5 bases, with 17 bases lying between them. The CDR3 protein is CASTFMVTGTGELFF. CDR3 nucleotide sequence: TGTGCCAGTACTTTCATGGTCACGGGGACCGGGGAGCTGTTTTTT.

CDR3 region: CASSAGNGNQPQHF. CDR3 coding DNA: TGTGCCAGCAGTGCAGGGAATGGCAATCAGCCCCAGCATTTT. The rearrangement links TRBV2 to TRBJ1-5; weak D call: TRBD1 (5 bases). Trimming pared 4 bases from V and 2 bases from J, leaving 9 bases between. The length of the CDR3 is 14 residues. CDR1 is SNHLY and CDR2 is FYNNEI in the germline V gene.